These 30 T cell receptor beta chains share one sample of origin, sequenced in a study of shared T cell receptors in the human thymus. Assay: immunoSEQ multiplex PCR; the TCRdb copy retains only in-frame clones and omits some. This table has hundreds of thousands of clones, around 93% appearing once. The sample comprised thymocytes. These receptors all stem from a human donor.

V is TRBV18 and J is TRBJ2-3; D may be TRBD1 (6 bases). Germline V gene data show CDR1 as KGHSH and CDR2 as LQKENI. The V and J ends lost 0 bases and 5 bases respectively, with 21 bases between them. The CDR3 covers 18 residues. The CDR3, as DNA: TGTGCCAGCTCACCACCCGGTTTGGTAGGGGGTTGGGGAGATACGCAGTATTTT. It is translated as CASSPPGLVGGWGDTQYF. Full variable domain (rest looked up from reference TRBV18 and TRBJ2-3): NAGVMQNPRHLVRRRGQEARLRCSPMKGHSHVYWYRQLPEEGLKFMVYLQKENIIDESGMPKERFSAEFPKEGPSILRIQQVVRGDSAAYFCASSPPGLVGGWGDTQYFGPGTRLTVL.

This rearrangement joins TRBV7-8 to TRBJ1-5, with TRBD1 matching over 7 bases. CDR1 and CDR2 from the germline V gene are SGHVS and FQNEAQ. This CDR3 contains 18 residues. Trimming at V came to 5 bases and at J to 2 bases, leaving 15 bases not matched to a gene. In nucleotides, the CDR3 is TGTGCCAGCAGCCTGAGTAGGGGGCGGTATAAGGGCAATCAGCCCCAGCATTTT. Translated: CASSLSRGRYKGNQPQHF.

The V and J genes are TRBV9 and TRBJ2-3, with D perhaps TRBD1 (5 bases). This CDR3 is built from 14 residues. Germline loops: CDR1 SGDLS, CDR2 YYNGEE. V dropped 4 bases and J dropped 6 bases, with 15 bases sitting between them. The CDR3 region is CASSTGHSRDTQYF. As DNA, the CDR3 is TGTGCCAGCAGCACAGGACACTCGCGGGATACGCAGTATTTT.

This rearrangement joins TRBV7-9 to TRBJ1-1; no clear D. Germline CDR1 and CDR2: SEHNR and FQNEAQ (reference sequence). This CDR3 contains 11 residues. Trimming took off 7 bases at V and 6 bases at J, with 9 bases between the two ends. Here the CDR3 reads CASNPLAEAFF. DNA of the CDR3: TGTGCCAGCAATCCTCTAGCTGAAGCTTTCTTT.

The gene calls are TRBV5-6 and TRBJ1-5; 7 nucleotides align to TRBD1. Germline trimming cut 0 bases from V and 3 bases from J; bases unmatched to any gene: 9. Germline CDR1 reads SGHDT; CDR2 reads YYEEEE. The CDR3 runs to 17 residues. CDR3 loop: CASSLGRGRGPNQPQHF. The CDR3 bases are TGTGCCAGCAGCTTGGGTAGGGGTAGGGGGCCCAATCAGCCCCAGCATTTT.

The chain links TRBV7-9 to TRBJ1-2; D call uncertain. Looked up from germline, CDR1 is SEHNR and CDR2 is FQNEAQ (reference sequence). This CDR3 has 17 amino acids. Trimming took off 3 bases at V and 2 bases at J, with 19 bases between the two ends. The DNA for the CDR3 is TGTGCCAGCAGCTTCATAAGGCCTGGTAGAGAGAACTATGGCTACACCTTC. Amino acids: CASSFIRPGRENYGYTF.

This clone was observed a single time. The chain joins TRBV9 to TRBJ1-2, with unresolved D. The germline V gene encodes CDR1 SGDLS and CDR2 YYNGEE. Trimming removed 4 bases from V and 0 bases from J, with 10 bases in between. The CDR3 length is 14 residues. Here the CDR3 reads CASSTLAANYGYTF. Here the CDR3 DNA reads TGTGCCAGCAGCACCCTGGCAGCTAACTATGGCTACACCTTC.

V is TRBV28 and J is TRBJ2-6; 11 bases are a match to TRBD2. Germline CDR1 is MDHEN and CDR2 is SYDVKM. The CDR3 length is 20 residues. V lost 5 bases, J lost 1 base, and 13 bases stayed unmatched. Written as DNA, the CDR3 is TGTGCCAGCAGTCCCCGGGAATTAGCGGGAGGGCAATCTGGGGCCAACGTCCTGACTTTC. As protein: CASSPRELAGGQSGANVLTF.

This sequence joins TRBV7-3 and TRBJ2-3, with D tentatively TRBD1 (6 bases). The V end was cut by 5 bases, the J end by 1 base, with 16 bases between. Germline V gene lookup returns CDR1 SGHTA and CDR2 FQGTGA. The CDR3 is 16 amino acids. CDR3 sequence (DNA): TGTGCCAGCAGCGCGCCCCCGCAGGGGCGCACAGATACGCAGTATTTT. It codes for CASSAPPQGRTDTQYF.

The CDR3 nucleotides read TGTGCCAGCAAGGTAGGGCAGGGGAGCAATCAGCCCCAGCATTTT. It specifies CASKVGQGSNQPQHF. J is TRBJ1-5 and V is TRBV6-1; D possibly corresponds to TRBD1 (6 bases). This CDR3 is 15 amino acids long. V gave up 7 bases and J gave up 1 base, with 14 bases separating them. The germline gives CDR1 MNHNS, CDR2 SASEGT.

The gene calls are TRBV21-1 and TRBJ2-1; the table's D call TRBD2 went unverified against the DNA. TRBV21-1 is a recognized pseudogene. The CDR3 runs 16 residues. The CDR3 coding sequence is TGTGCCAGCAGCAAAGACCGACTAATCTGGGACAATGAGCAGTTCTTC. Protein sequence: CASSKDRLIWDNEQFF.

This clone was seen only a few times. This chain uses TRBV29-1 with TRBJ1-2; 7 nucleotides match TRBD1. Germline assignment: CDR1 SQVTM and CDR2 ANQGSEA. The V gene end was trimmed by 5 bases and the J gene end by 2 bases; junction bases not matched to a gene: 5. The CDR3 runs to 13 residues. CDR3 protein: CSVPGTANYGYTF. As DNA, the CDR3 is TGCAGCGTTCCCGGGACAGCCAACTATGGCTACACCTTC.

V usage is TRBV7-2 and J usage is TRBJ2-7; D is unresolved. Germline V gene sequence: CDR1 SGHTA, CDR2 FQGNSA. This CDR3 spans 14 amino acids. V was shortened by 1 base and J by 3 bases, with 10 bases between the two germline ends. CDR3 residues: CASSLESGFYEQYF. The DNA for the CDR3 is TGTGCCAGCAGCTTAGAATCGGGCTTCTACGAGCAGTACTTC.

About this clone itself: Because it lacks the conserved phenylalanine or tryptophan at the end, this CDR3 is likely a read error. It is unclear where the CDR3 begins or ends on the DNA, so no DNA is shown, and the CDR3 is as TCRdb lists it. CDR3: CASSPNLTGGGAL. This chain uses TRBV28 with TRBJ2-7; TRBD1, the D gene given by the table, was not confirmed from the DNA. Both ends counted, the CDR3 spans 13 residues. Germline V gene data show CDR1 as MDHEN and CDR2 as SYDVKM.

V is TRBV6-6 and J is TRBJ2-2, with D unresolved. V was cut by 7 bases and J by 7 bases, with 7 bases left in between. The CDR3 is 11 residues long. Germline CDR1 is MNHNY and CDR2 is SVGAGI (reference sequence). CDR3 amino acids: CASIGLGELFF. The CDR3 DNA sequence: TGTGCCAGCATTGGGCTCGGGGAGCTGTTTTTT.

The chain uses TRBV19 and TRBJ1-1; possibly TRBD1 for D (6 bases). Trimming removed 2 bases at V and 8 bases at J, with 18 bases between. The CDR3 consists of 15 residues. Looked up from germline, CDR1 is LNHDA and CDR2 is SQIVND (reference sequence). In nucleotides, the CDR3 is TGTGCCAGTAGTATATTAAGGCCGGCAGGGGACGAAGCTTTCTTT. Translating gives CASSILRPAGDEAFF.

This rearrangement joins TRBV7-9 to TRBJ2-3; D may be TRBD2 (7 bases). Germline assignment: CDR1 SEHNR and CDR2 FQNEAQ (reference sequence). V was cut by 2 bases and J by 4 bases, with 22 bases left in between. The CDR3 spans 18 residues. CDR3 residues: CASSLKGGAPRGPDTQYF. In nucleotides, the CDR3 is TGTGCCAGCAGCTTAAAGGGGGGGGCGCCGCGAGGGCCAGATACGCAGTATTTT.

This chain uses TRBV4-2 with TRBJ2-7; 10 bases agree with TRBD1. The CDR3 totals 15 residues. V trimming: 3 bases; J trimming: 2 bases; junction bases outside the gene matches: 4. Germline CDR1 and CDR2: LGHNA and YNFKEQ. CDR3 sequence reads: CASSQRGQGAYEQYF. As DNA, the CDR3 is TGTGCCAGCAGCCAGAGAGGACAGGGGGCCTACGAGCAGTACTTC.

The DNA of the CDR3 is TGTGCCAGCAGCCTGAAGTTCCGGGACAGGGGACGCCCTAATAGCAATCAGCCCCAGCATTTT. Encoded protein: CASSLKFRDRGRPNSNQPQHF. This rearrangement joins TRBV27 to TRBJ1-5; TRBD1 agrees at 10 bases. In germline, CDR1 is MNHEY, CDR2 SMNVEV (reference sequence). V was pared by 6 bases and J by 0 bases, with 20 bases of the junction left unmatched. This CDR3 comprises 21 residues.

The chain links TRBV28 to TRBJ2-7; 13 bases match TRBD2. J gave up 1 base and V 3 bases, and 15 bases lay outside the gene matches. The CDR3 length is 20 residues. Germline CDR1 is MDHEN and CDR2 is SYDVKM. In nucleotides, the CDR3 is TGTGCCAGCAGTTTTGTAGCCTCCGGACTAGCGGGAGATTCTTCCTACGAGCAGTACTTC. Its protein is CASSFVASGLAGDSSYEQYF.

This chain uses TRBV2 with TRBJ2-3, with 8 bases aligning to TRBD2. V shed 11 bases, J shed 6 bases, and the junction held 22 bases outside the gene matches. The CDR3 has 17 residues. In germline, CDR1 is SNHLY, CDR2 FYNNEI. DNA for the CDR3: TGTGCCCCCCGGGGGGGTCTAGGGCCATACCTATGGGATACGCAGTATTTT. Translated, it gives CAPRGGLGPYLWDTQYF.

The chain joins TRBV5-5 to TRBJ2-7; 7 nucleotides line up with TRBD2. This CDR3 comprises 15 residues. In germline, CDR1 is SGHKS, CDR2 YYEKEE (reference sequence). V shed 4 bases and J 2 bases; nucleotides not matched to a gene: 9. CDR3 nucleotide sequence: TGTGCCAGCAGCCGGTTAGGGACTACCGCCTACGAGCAGTACTTC. Translation gives CASSRLGTTAYEQYF. The full variable domain, in which reference TRBV5-5 and TRBJ2-7 provide the parts outside the CDR3, is DAGVTQSPTHLIKTRGQQVTLRCSPISGHKSVSWYQQVLGQGPQFIFQYYEKEERGRGNFPDRFSARQFPNYSSELNVNALLLGDSALYLCASSRLGTTAYEQYFGPGTRLTVT.

V usage is TRBV5-3 and J usage is TRBJ2-7; no clear D. TRBV5-3 is placed among ORFs of uncertain function. The ends were cut back, 0 bases at V and 6 bases at J, with 1 base in the middle. The CDR3 length is 10 residues. The CDR3, as DNA: TGTGCCAGAAGCTTGGTCGAGCAGTACTTC. It specifies CARSLVEQYF.

This rearrangement joins TRBV19 to TRBJ1-5; weak D call: TRBD1 (6 bases). The ends were cut back, 6 bases at V and 3 bases at J, with 21 bases in the middle. This CDR3 has 17 residues. Per the germline V gene, CDR1 is LNHDA and CDR2 is SQIVND (reference sequence). CDR3 nucleotides: TGTGCCAGTAGCCGAGGGGGGATCGAGGCCCTCAATCAGCCCCAGCATTTT. Protein product: CASSRGGIEALNQPQHF.

The chain is built from TRBV27 and TRBJ2-7; tentative D call: TRBD1 (7 bases). The CDR3 runs to 16 residues. V was trimmed by 3 bases and J by 6 bases, leaving 21 bases between them. CDR1 MNHEY and CDR2 SMNVEV come from the germline V gene (reference sequence). CDR3 protein: CASSFCYGQEGIEQYF. DNA for the CDR3: TGTGCCAGCAGTTTTTGCTACGGACAGGAGGGTATCGAGCAGTACTTC.

V gene TRBV2 combines with J gene TRBJ2-7, with 10 positions matching TRBD1. CDR3 size: 13 residues. V lost 8 bases to trimming and J lost 2 bases; unmatched junction nucleotides: 3. The germline CDR1 and CDR2 sequences are SNHLY and FYNNEI. The CDR3 spells CASGGTGAYEQYF. In DNA, the CDR3 is TGTGCCAGCGGCGGGACAGGGGCCTACGAGCAGTACTTC.

This clone was detected once. The CDR3 DNA follows: TGTGCCAGCAGTCCCACCTTATGGGACAGGGGGAAAACTGAAGCTTTCTTT. As protein: CASSPTLWDRGKTEAFF. This chain joins TRBV27 and TRBJ1-1; 11 bases line up with TRBD1. V dropped 5 bases and J dropped 5; count of bases not matched to a gene: 13. Germline V gene sequence: CDR1 MNHEY, CDR2 SMNVEV (reference sequence). The CDR3 runs 17 residues.

The gene calls are TRBV9 and TRBJ2-3; 15 bases line up with TRBD2. The CDR3 covers 16 residues. Germline V gene data show CDR1 as SGDLS and CDR2 as YYNGEE. Unmatched junction bases numbered 3, after V lost 3 bases and J lost 4 bases. For the CDR3, the DNA is TGTGCCAGCAGCGGGACTAGCGGGAGGGCAGCAGATACGCAGTATTTT. Its translation is CASSGTSGRAADTQYF.

V gene TRBV5-4 combines with J gene TRBJ1-2, with 7 positions matching TRBD1. Germline V gene data show CDR1 as SGHNT and CDR2 as YYREEE (reference sequence). There are 15 residues in the CDR3. J was trimmed by 3 bases and V by 3 bases; bases with no gene match: 8. This CDR3 reads CASSWTGTDYYGYTF. The CDR3 DNA reads as TGTGCCAGCAGCTGGACCGGGACAGACTACTATGGCTACACCTTC.

The CDR3 DNA is TGTGCCAGCACCCTGACAGGGGGGCATGGCTACACCTTC. Protein product: CASTLTGGHGYTF. V and J are TRBV6-5 and TRBJ1-2, with 9 nucleotides matching TRBD1. CDR3 length: 13 residues. CDR1 and CDR2 from the germline V gene are MNHEY and SVGAGI. Germline trimming cut 7 bases from V and 6 bases from J; bases unmatched to any gene: 6.